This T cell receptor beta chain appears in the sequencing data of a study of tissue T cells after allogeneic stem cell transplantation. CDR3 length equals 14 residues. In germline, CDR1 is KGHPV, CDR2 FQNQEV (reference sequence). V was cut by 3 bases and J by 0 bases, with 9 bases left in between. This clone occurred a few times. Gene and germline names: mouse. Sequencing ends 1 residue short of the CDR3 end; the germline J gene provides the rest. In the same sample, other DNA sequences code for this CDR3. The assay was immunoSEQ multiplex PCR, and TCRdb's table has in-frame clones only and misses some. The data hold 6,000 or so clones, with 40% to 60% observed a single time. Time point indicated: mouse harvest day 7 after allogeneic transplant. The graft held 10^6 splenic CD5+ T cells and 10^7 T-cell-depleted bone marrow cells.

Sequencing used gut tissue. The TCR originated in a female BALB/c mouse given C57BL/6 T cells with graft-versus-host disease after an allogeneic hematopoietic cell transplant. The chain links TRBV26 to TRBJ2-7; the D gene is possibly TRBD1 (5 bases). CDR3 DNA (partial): TGTGCCAGCAGTCTCGGACAAAGCTCCTATGAACAGTAC. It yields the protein CASSLGQSSYEQY. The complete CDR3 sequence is CASSLGQSSYEQYF.